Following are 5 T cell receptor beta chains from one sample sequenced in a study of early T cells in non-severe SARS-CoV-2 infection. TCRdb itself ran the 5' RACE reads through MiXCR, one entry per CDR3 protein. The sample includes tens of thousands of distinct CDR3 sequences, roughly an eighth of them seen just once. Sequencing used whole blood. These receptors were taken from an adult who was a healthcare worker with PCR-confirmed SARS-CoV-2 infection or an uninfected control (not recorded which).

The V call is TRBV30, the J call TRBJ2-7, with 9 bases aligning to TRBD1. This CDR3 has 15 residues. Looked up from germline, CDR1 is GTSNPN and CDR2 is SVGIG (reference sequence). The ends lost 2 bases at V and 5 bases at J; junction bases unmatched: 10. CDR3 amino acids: CAWSPLTGGRDEQYF. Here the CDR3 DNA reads TGTGCCTGGAGTCCCCTGACAGGGGGAAGGGACGAGCAGTACTTC. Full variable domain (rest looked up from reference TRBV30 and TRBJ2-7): SQTIHQWPATLVQPVGSPLSLECTVEGTSNPNLYWYRQAAGRGLQLLFYSVGIGQISSEVPQNLSASRPQDRQFILSSKKLLLSDSGFYLCAWSPLTGGRDEQYFGPGTRLTVT.

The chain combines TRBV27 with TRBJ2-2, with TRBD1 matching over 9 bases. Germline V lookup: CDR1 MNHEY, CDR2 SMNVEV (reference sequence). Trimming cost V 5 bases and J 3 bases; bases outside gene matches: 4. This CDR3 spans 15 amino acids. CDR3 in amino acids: CASSAWTGDTGELFF. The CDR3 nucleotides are TGTGCCAGCAGTGCATGGACAGGGGACACCGGGGAGCTGTTTTTT.

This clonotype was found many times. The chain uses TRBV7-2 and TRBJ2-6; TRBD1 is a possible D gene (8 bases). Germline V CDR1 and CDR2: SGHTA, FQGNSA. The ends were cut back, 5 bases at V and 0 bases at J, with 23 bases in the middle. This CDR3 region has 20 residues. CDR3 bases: TGTGCCAGCAGCGCCCTGGGAGGGGGGACAGGACACTCTGGGGCCAACGTCCTGACTTTC. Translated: CASSALGGGTGHSGANVLTF.

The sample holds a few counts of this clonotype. CDR3 DNA: TGCGCCAGCAGCCTGACAGGGTCGAACACTGAAGCTTTCTTT. This translates into CASSLTGSNTEAFF. This chain uses TRBV5-1 with TRBJ1-1; the match to TRBD1 covers 7 bases. This CDR3 is built from 14 residues. Germline values: CDR1 SGHRS, CDR2 YFSETQ. The V gene end was trimmed by 4 bases and the J gene end by 1 base; junction bases not matched to a gene: 4.

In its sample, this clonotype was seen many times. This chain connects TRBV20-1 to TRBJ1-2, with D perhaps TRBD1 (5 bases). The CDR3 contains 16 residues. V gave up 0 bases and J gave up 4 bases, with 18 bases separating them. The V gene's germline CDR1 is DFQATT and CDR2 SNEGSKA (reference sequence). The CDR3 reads CSARDHQGAGGYGYTF. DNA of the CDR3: TGCAGTGCTAGAGATCATCAAGGGGCGGGCGGCTATGGCTACACCTTC.